This TCR beta chain was sequenced for a study of regulatory T cells in long-lasting Graves disease. The time point denotes: newly diagnosed GD, antithyroid drugs for less than 3 months. PBMCs provided the RNA from which the TCR library was made. Those enrolled as patients came out of an endocrinology department in Xi'an, China. In germline, CDR1 is SGHNT, CDR2 YENEEA. The CDR3 loop spans 11 amino acids. V was clipped by 5 bases and J by 6 bases, with 8 bases between them. This clonotype showed up many times. For TCR beta, libraries came from iRepertoire HTBI primers and Arm-PCR of CDR3 regions. TCRdb re-analysed the multiplex PCR reads in MiXCR, keeping a single row per CDR3 protein. The table includes 440,000 or so distinct CDR3 sequences, around 14% detected once. A further study also used this sample, focusing on T cells in Graves' hyperthyroidism and ophthalmopathy. That paper states: The model anticipated ophthalmopathy a median around six months pre-onset.

The clonotype originates from a woman between 25 and 40 years old with Graves disease. V is TRBV11-3 and J is TRBJ2-7; D is undetermined. Here the sequenced sample was peripheral blood mononuclear cells (PBMCs), taken at new diagnosis, from a patient treated with antithyroid drugs. The CDR3 sequence is CASSLRSEQYF. The CDR3 DNA reads TGTGCCAGCAGCCTCAGGAGCGAGCAGTACTTC.